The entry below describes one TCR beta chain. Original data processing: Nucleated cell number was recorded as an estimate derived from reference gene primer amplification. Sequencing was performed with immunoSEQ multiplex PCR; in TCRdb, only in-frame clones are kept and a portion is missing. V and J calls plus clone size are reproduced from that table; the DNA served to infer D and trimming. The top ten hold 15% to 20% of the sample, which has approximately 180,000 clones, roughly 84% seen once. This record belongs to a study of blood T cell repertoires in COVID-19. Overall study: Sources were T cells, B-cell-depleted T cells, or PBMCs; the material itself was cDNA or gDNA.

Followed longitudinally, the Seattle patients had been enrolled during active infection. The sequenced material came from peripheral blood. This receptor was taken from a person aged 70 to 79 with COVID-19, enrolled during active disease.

The chain's CDR3 is CAISGDRNTEAFF. For the CDR3, the DNA is TGTGCCATCAGTGGGGACAGGAACACTGAAGCTTTCTTT. The chain carries TRBV10-3 and TRBJ1-1; TRBD1 matches 7 bases. Losses at the gene ends were 4 bases for V and 1 base for J; bases not matched to a gene: 0. The length of the CDR3 is 13 residues. CDR1 and CDR2 (germline): ENHRY, SYGVKD.